These 25 T cell receptor beta chains originate from one sample sequenced in a study of memory CD4+ T cells and cytomegalovirus serostatus. Repertoires were generated with immunoSEQ multiplex PCR, while TCRdb's copy carries only in-frame clones and drops some. Altogether about 44,000 clones are present, over 60% being singletons, with the ten largest covering approximately 1.9%. The sort gate was single viable CD3+CD4+CD8-CD45RO+ cells for memory CD4+ T cells. What was sequenced was memory CD4+ T cells from blood. Every receptor here comes from an adult in good health and CMV-seronegative.

The CDR3: CASSFDSNYGYTF. CDR3 DNA: TGTGCCAGCAGTTTCGACAGTAACTATGGCTACACCTTC. The gene calls are TRBV28 and TRBJ1-2; maybe TRBD1 (5 bases). The CDR3 length is 13 residues. V was pared by 3 bases and J by 1 base, with 6 bases between. The germline CDR1 and CDR2 sequences are MDHEN and SYDVKM.

V gene TRBV7-9 combines with J gene TRBJ2-3, with a tentative D call TRBD2 (6 bases). Germline CDR1 reads SEHNR; CDR2 reads FQNEAQ (reference sequence). V gave up 5 bases and J gave up 2 bases, with 14 bases separating them. The CDR3 is 15 amino acids. The CDR3 is CASSQRGLPTDTQYF. CDR3 in DNA: TGTGCCAGCAGCCAGAGGGGACTTCCCACAGATACGCAGTATTTT.

The chain has TRBV7-9 and TRBJ2-1, with D perhaps matching TRBD1 (5 bases). V lost 3 bases and J 4 bases, leaving 13 bases between the germline ends. CDR1 is SEHNR, CDR2 FQNEAQ, per germline (reference sequence). This CDR3 spans 15 amino acids. CDR3 in DNA: TGTGCCAGCAGCTTGGGTGCCAGGGTATACAATGAGCAGTTCTTC. This sequence encodes CASSLGARVYNEQFF.

The CDR3 reads CSAGGNSPLHF. CDR3 nucleotides: TGCAGTGCAGGAGGTAATTCACCCCTCCACTTT. V is TRBV20-1 and J is TRBJ1-6, with no clear D. In germline, CDR1 is DFQATT, CDR2 SNEGSKA (reference sequence). The V end was cut by 6 bases, the J end by 6 bases, with 6 bases between. CDR3 length: 11 amino acids.

The gene calls are TRBV28 and TRBJ2-2, with 10 bases identical to TRBD1. CDR1 is MDHEN and CDR2 is SYDVKM in the germline V gene. The J segment lost 6 bases and the V segment lost 6 bases, leaving 7 bases of the junction unmatched. CDR3 length: 15 residues. Here the CDR3 reads CASSPLGTGAGELFF. In DNA, the CDR3 is TGTGCCAGCAGCCCTCTAGGGACAGGGGCCGGGGAGCTGTTTTTT.

The chain links TRBV7-8 to TRBJ1-5; 8 bases are a match to TRBD1. The CDR3 runs 14 residues. V shed 5 bases, J shed 2 bases, and the junction held 2 bases outside the gene matches. In germline, CDR1 is SGHVS, CDR2 FQNEAQ. CDR3 protein: CASSMDRGNQPQHF. CDR3 bases: TGTGCCAGCAGCATGGACAGGGGCAATCAGCCCCAGCATTTT. The entire variable domain, with the rest obtained from reference TRBV7-8 and TRBJ1-5, is as follows: GAGVSQSPRYKVAKRGQDVALRCDPISGHVSLFWYQQALGQGPEFLTYFQNEAQLDKSGLPSDRFFAERPEGSVSTLKIQRTQQEDSAVYLCASSMDRGNQPQHFGDGTRLSIL.

The gene calls are TRBV5-1 and TRBJ2-7; the D gene is possibly TRBD1 (5 bases). Trimming removed 4 bases from V and 2 bases from J, with 16 bases in between. CDR1 is SGHRS, CDR2 YFSETQ, per germline. This CDR3 is 15 amino acids long. The CDR3 DNA is TGCGCCAGCAGCCTAACCTTGGACATGACCTACGAGCAGTACTTC. It yields the protein CASSLTLDMTYEQYF.

This chain links TRBV7-2 with TRBJ1-4; tentative D call: TRBD1 (6 bases). V was pared by 2 bases and J by 7 bases, with 17 bases between. Germline assignment: CDR1 SGHTA and CDR2 FQGNSA. The CDR3 length is 16 residues. The CDR3 sequence is CASSLFGRGIGEKLFF. Here the CDR3 DNA reads TGTGCCAGCAGCTTATTTGGCAGGGGTATAGGTGAAAAACTGTTTTTT.

This chain connects TRBV7-2 to TRBJ2-5; either TRBD1 or TRBD2 may supply D (6 bases each). CDR3 length: 15 residues. The V gene lost 6 bases and the J gene lost 4 bases, with 18 bases spanning the gap. Germline V CDR1 and CDR2: SGHTA, FQGNSA. CDR3 nucleotide sequence: TGTGCCAGCAGGCCGATGGGGGGCCCCCGAGAGACCCAGTACTTC. Translation gives CASRPMGGPRETQYF.

This clone has a handful of counts. CDR3 residues: CASSKGERQGGQPQHF. For the CDR3, the DNA is TGTGCCAGCAGCAAAGGAGAGAGACAGGGAGGTCAGCCCCAGCATTTT. The chain uses TRBV21-1 and TRBJ1-5; no DNA check was done on the table's D call, TRBD1. TRBV21-1 counts as a pseudogene. The CDR3 is 16 amino acids.

The V call is TRBV10-3, the J call TRBJ1-2, with D possibly matching TRBD1 (5 bases). This CDR3 has 15 amino acids. The V end was cut by 4 bases, the J end by 5 bases, with 17 bases between. Germline CDR1 reads ENHRY; CDR2 reads SYGVKD. This CDR3 is CAISAGTGTSYGYTF. The CDR3 DNA sequence: TGTGCCATCAGTGCTGGGACCGGCACCTCGTATGGCTACACCTTC.

J is TRBJ2-2 and V is TRBV18; D assignment may be TRBD1 or TRBD2 (6 bases each). The CDR3 is 12 amino acids. Trimming left V 3 bases short and J 12 bases short, with 11 bases between. The V gene's germline CDR1 is KGHSH and CDR2 LQKENI. The CDR3 DNA sequence: TGTGCCAGCTCACCCGGGGGCCCCCAGCTGTTTTTT. This sequence encodes CASSPGGPQLFF. Supplemented by reference TRBV18 and TRBJ2-2, the full variable domain reads NAGVMQNPRHLVRRRGQEARLRCSPMKGHSHVYWYRQLPEEGLKFMVYLQKENIIDESGMPKERFSAEFPKEGPSILRIQQVVRGDSAAYFCASSPGGPQLFFGEGSRLTVL.

This clone was counted between two and nine times. This rearrangement joins TRBV11-2 to TRBJ1-5, with unresolved D. The germline CDR1 and CDR2 sequences are SGHAT and FQNNGV. The CDR3 consists of 13 residues. The germline V and J ends were trimmed by 5 bases and 0 bases, with 5 bases remaining between them. The CDR3 DNA follows: TGTGCCAGCAGCCTGAATAGCAATCAGCCCCAGCATTTT. This translates into CASSLNSNQPQHF.

The V gene is TRBV18, the J gene TRBJ2-5; D is ambiguous. With 4 bases removed from V and 5 bases from J, the gap between germline ends came to 14 bases. Germline V gene lookup returns CDR1 KGHSH and CDR2 LQKENI. The CDR3 is 14 residues long. CDR3 loop: CASSRTPVGETQYF. The CDR3 nucleotides read TGTGCCAGCTCACGAACCCCGGTGGGGGAGACCCAGTACTTC.

The genes are TRBV11-2 and TRBJ2-7; 9 bases map to TRBD1. Germline CDR1 SGHAT, CDR2 FQNNGV. V trimming: 2 bases; J trimming: 4 bases; junction bases outside the gene matches: 6. This CDR3 spans 15 amino acids. This CDR3 reads CASSLILGTGYEQYF. For the CDR3, the DNA is TGTGCCAGCAGCTTAATTTTAGGGACAGGGTACGAGCAGTACTTC.

The rearrangement joins TRBV11-2 to TRBJ1-3; D ambiguous. From germline, CDR1 is SGHAT and CDR2 FQNNGV. Trimming cost V 6 bases and J 0 bases, with 6 bases left between them. This CDR3 is built from 13 residues. The chain's CDR3 is CASSLTSGNTIYF. As DNA, the CDR3 is TGTGCCAGCAGTCTCACCTCTGGAAACACCATATATTTT.

V gene TRBV6-5 combines with J gene TRBJ1-4; D unresolved. There are 14 residues in the CDR3. The V gene lost 6 bases and the J gene lost 5 bases, with 13 bases spanning the gap. Germline CDR1 and CDR2: MNHEY and SVGAGI. CDR3 sequence (DNA): TGTGCCAGCAGCCTCAGTTACCGAAATGAAAAACTGTTTTTT. This encodes CASSLSYRNEKLFF.

The gene calls are TRBV9 and TRBJ2-3; TRBD2 might be the D (7 bases). CDR3 size: 15 residues. Deletions cut 0 bases from V and 5 bases from J, with 13 bases between. Per the germline V gene, CDR1 is SGDLS and CDR2 is YYNGEE. CDR3 protein: CASSVDGGGKDTQYF. CDR3 coding DNA: TGTGCCAGCAGCGTAGATGGGGGGGGCAAAGATACGCAGTATTTT. Full variable domain (outside the CDR3, taken from reference TRBV9 and TRBJ2-3): DSGVTQTPKHLITATGQRVTLRCSPRSGDLSVYWYQQSLDQGLQFLIQYYNGEERAKGNILERFSAQQFPDLHSELNLSSLELGDSALYFCASSVDGGGKDTQYFGPGTRLTVL.

This clone was picked up one time. This chain uses TRBV6-6 with TRBJ1-5; the D is unclear. Germline-derived CDR1 and CDR2 are MNHNY and SVGAGI (reference sequence). The CDR3 sequence is 14 residues long. Between the trimmed V and J ends, which lost 2 bases and 1 base, there was a span of 6 bases. CDR3 sequence reads: CASSYRGSNQPQHF. The CDR3 region has the DNA TGTGCCAGCAGTTACAGAGGGAGCAATCAGCCCCAGCATTTT.

This clone has only a few counts. The chain has TRBV4-1 and TRBJ2-1; 13 nucleotides agree with TRBD2. Germline loops: CDR1 MGHRA, CDR2 YSYEKL. The CDR3 sequence is 20 residues long. Germline trimming cut 0 bases from V and 8 bases from J; bases unmatched to any gene: 16. The CDR3 region is CASSQDRVRRLAGGGDEQFF. For the CDR3, the DNA is TGCGCCAGCAGCCAAGATCGGGTCCGTCGACTAGCGGGGGGTGGGGATGAGCAGTTCTTC.

The rearrangement joins TRBV21-1 to TRBJ1-4; TRBD1 is the table's D call and was not checked against the DNA. TRBV21-1 is an annotated pseudogene. CDR3 length: 15 amino acids. CDR3 DNA: TGTGCCAGCACCCCACCGCAGGGGGCGCGCGAAAAACTGTTTTTT. Amino acid sequence: CASTPPQGAREKLFF.

The rearrangement uses TRBV11-2 and TRBJ2-1; unclear D gene. Germline lookup yields CDR1 SGHAT and CDR2 FQNNGV. V was pared by 2 bases and J by 4 bases, with 9 bases between. This CDR3 comprises 14 residues. CDR3 sequence reads: CASSLNTIYNEQFF. The CDR3 coding sequence is TGTGCCAGCAGCTTAAACACGATATACAATGAGCAGTTCTTC. Full variable domain (missing parts from reference TRBV11-2 and TRBJ2-1): EAGVAQSPRYKIIEKRQSVAFWCNPISGHATLYWYQQILGQGPKLLIQFQNNGVVDDSQLPKDRFSAERLKGVDSTLKIQPAKLEDSAVYLCASSLNTIYNEQFFGPGTRLTVL.

The chain carries TRBV10-3 and TRBJ1-6, with D uncertain. Germline assignment: CDR1 ENHRY and CDR2 SYGVKD. This CDR3 has 14 residues. V was cut by 4 bases and J by 9 bases, with 13 bases left in between. For the CDR3, the DNA is TGTGCCATCAGTGCAGACCTCTTCGGTTCACCCCTCCACTTT. Amino acids: CAISADLFGSPLHF.

This clone occurred a few times. The V gene is TRBV5-1, the J gene TRBJ2-5; 7 nucleotides agree with TRBD2. V dropped 4 bases and J dropped 5; count of bases not matched to a gene: 8. Germline V gene sequence: CDR1 SGHRS, CDR2 YFSETQ. The CDR3 runs 14 residues. This CDR3 reads CASSLKTSAETQYF. The DNA for the CDR3 is TGCGCCAGCAGCCTCAAAACTAGCGCGGAGACCCAGTACTTC.

Only a few counts were recorded for this clone. This CDR3 is CASSSGQGVMNSPLHF. CDR3 sequence (DNA): TGTGCCAGCAGCTCAGGACAGGGGGTTATGAATTCACCCCTCCACTTT. The gene calls are TRBV7-8 and TRBJ1-6; 10 bases are a match to TRBD1. The CDR3 runs 16 residues. V trimming: 4 bases; J trimming: 7 bases; junction bases outside the gene matches: 7. Germline V lookup: CDR1 SGHVS, CDR2 FQNEAQ. Supplemented by reference TRBV7-8 and TRBJ1-6, the full variable domain reads GAGVSQSPRYKVAKRGQDVALRCDPISGHVSLFWYQQALGQGPEFLTYFQNEAQLDKSGLPSDRFFAERPEGSVSTLKIQRTQQEDSAVYLCASSSGQGVMNSPLHFGNGTRLTVT.